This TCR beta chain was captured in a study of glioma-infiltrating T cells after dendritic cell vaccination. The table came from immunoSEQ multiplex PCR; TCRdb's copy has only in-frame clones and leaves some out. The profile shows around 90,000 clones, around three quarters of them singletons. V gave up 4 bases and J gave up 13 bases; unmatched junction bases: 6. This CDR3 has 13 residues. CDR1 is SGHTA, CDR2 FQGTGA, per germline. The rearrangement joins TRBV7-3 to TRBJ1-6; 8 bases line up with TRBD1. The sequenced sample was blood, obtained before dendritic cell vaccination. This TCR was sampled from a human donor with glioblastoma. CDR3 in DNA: TGTGCCAGCAGCTCACGACAGGGGTCCCCCCTCCACTTT. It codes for CASSSRQGSPLHF.